This TCR beta chain comes out of a study of metastatic and nonmetastatic thyroid tumors. CDR3 length equals 12 residues. From germline, CDR1 is SEHNR and CDR2 FQNEAQ (reference sequence). V shed 5 bases and J shed 5 bases, with 7 bases lying between them. Via MiXCR, TCRdb re-called the PCR reads. The data hold about 25,000 clones, with approximately 21% observed a single time. No patient had received any treatment before thyroid surgery. This clone was found many times. The material sequenced was blood. This TCR derives from a male donor with papillary thyroid cancer or a benign thyroid nodule (not recorded which). Some clones in this sample may be carry-over from other donors' samples. The chain joins TRBV7-9 to TRBJ1-5; D is ambiguous. CDR3: CASSASDQPQHF. CDR3 coding DNA: TGTGCCAGCAGCGCATCAGATCAGCCCCAGCATTTT.